Listed below are T cell receptor beta chains from one sample, sequenced in a study of cytotoxic CD8 clonotypes in ibrutinib-treated CLL. Assay used: immunoSEQ multiplex PCR; TCRdb lists only in-frame clones, some missing. The sample carries approximately 300,000 clones, approximately 80% recorded once. The sequencing here drew on PBMCs, taken before ibrutinib treatment. The receptors were sampled from a human donor with chronic lymphocytic leukemia. Both conserved end residues are part of each CDR3. D genes are given only for firm matches. Not every row has a clone size; where given, it reads once, few, many or a size class.

D	size	J	V	DNA	CDR3
TRBD2	NA	TRBJ2-3	TRBV7-2	TGTGCCAGCACCTCTTCTAGCGGGATGGCGCAGTATTTT	CASTSSSGMAQYF
NA	NA	TRBJ2-2	TRBV6-6	TGTGCCAGCAGTTCCGACAGGGACTTCGTGGGCGGGGAGCTGTTTTTT	CASSSDRDFVGGELFF
NA	NA	TRBJ2-7	TRBV10-2	TGCGCCAGCAGTGAGCATGCTCGTGGGGAGCAGTACTTC	CASSEHARGEQYF
NA	NA	TRBJ1-3	TRBV5-1	TGCGCCAGCAGCTTCGGGGTAATGGGTTCTGGAAACACCATATATTTT	CASSFGVMGSGNTIYF
TRBD2	NA	TRBJ2-5	TRBV7-7	TGTGCTAGCAGCCGGACTAGCGGCCTGCAAGAGACCCAGTACTTC	CASSRTSGLQETQYF
TRBD2	NA	TRBJ2-3	TRBV30	TGTGCCTGGAGTGTATTTAGCGGGGGGGGTAGCACAGATACGCAGTATTTT	CAWSVFSGGGSTDTQYF
NA	once	TRBJ2-1	TRBV9	TGTGCCAGCAGCGCCCGGACTAACTACAATGAGCAGTTCTTC	CASSARTNYNEQFF
NA	few	TRBJ1-5	TRBV12-5	TGTGCTAGTGGTTTGACCTACAGCAGCAATCAGCCCCAGCATTTT	CASGLTYSSNQPQHF
TRBD1	NA	TRBJ2-2	TRBV7-6	TGTGCCAGCAGCTCAAGGACAGGGAGGAACACCGGGGAGCTGTTTTTT	CASSSRTGRNTGELFF
NA	NA	TRBJ1-3	TRBV4-3	TGCGCCAGCAGCCTGGGCAGCTCTGGAAACACCATATATTTT	CASSLGSSGNTIYF
NA	NA	TRBJ2-7	TRBV5-1	TGCGCCAGCAGCTTGGACGCGGGCTCCCCTTCCTACGAGCAGTACTTC	CASSLDAGSPSYEQYF
TRBD2	NA	TRBJ2-1	TRBV7-2	TGTGCCAGCAGCCAGAGCCCGGCGGGAGGGAACAATGAGCAGTTCTTC	CASSQSPAGGNNEQFF
NA	NA	TRBJ1-3	TRBV10-3	TGTGCCATCAGTGAGTCGTTAAGCTCTGGAAACACCATATATTTT	CAISESLSSGNTIYF